This T cell receptor (beta chain) was profiled in a study of T cell changes during pregnancy in multiple sclerosis. Sequencing was performed with immunoSEQ multiplex PCR; in TCRdb, only in-frame clones are kept and a portion is missing. In the table there are 45,000 to 65,000 clones, 93% of which are singletons. V was cut by 6 bases and J by 4 bases, with 13 bases left in between. Germline CDR1 WNHNN, CDR2 SYGVQD (reference sequence). The CDR3 covers 13 residues. The sequenced sample was CD8+ T cells from peripheral blood mononuclear cells, obtained in the third trimester of pregnancy. This clonotype was sampled from a female donor with multiple sclerosis, enrolled in a pregnancy study. This chain joins TRBV10-1 and TRBJ2-7; perhaps TRBD1 as D (6 bases). As DNA, the CDR3 is TGCGCCAGCAGGCAGACAGGTTATTACGAGCAGTACTTC. Amino acids: CASRQTGYYEQYF.